This TCR beta chain was captured in a study of blood T cells in healthy people across ages. On this clonotype itself: What it binds is not known.

The germline CDR1 and CDR2 sequences are LGHNA and YSLEER. V dropped 0 bases and J dropped 4; count of bases not matched to a gene: 8. The CDR3 runs 17 residues. Using a J-beta primer mix together with a sample-barcoded 5' primer, a second PCR was run for 7 to 11 cycles. Researchers report that each sample yielded at least 3 million CDR3-containing paired-end reads. TCRdb re-analysed the 5' RACE reads in MiXCR, keeping a single row per CDR3 protein. Of about 970,000 distinct CDR3 sequences listed, just over 50% are singletons. Notes on the study in general: Underestimates were what the diversity estimates from one million T cells were considered to be. Higher diversity, along with more naive CD4+ cells, distinguished long-lived donors from aged donors.

This clonotype was obtained from a woman aged 60-70 years in good health. The sequencing sample was made of blood. The chain joins TRBV4-3 to TRBJ2-3; 9 bases align to TRBD2. Written as DNA, the CDR3 is TGCGCCAGCAGCCAAGATCCAGCTAGCGGGGTGCCAGATACGCAGTATTTT. This encodes CASSQDPASGVPDTQYF.